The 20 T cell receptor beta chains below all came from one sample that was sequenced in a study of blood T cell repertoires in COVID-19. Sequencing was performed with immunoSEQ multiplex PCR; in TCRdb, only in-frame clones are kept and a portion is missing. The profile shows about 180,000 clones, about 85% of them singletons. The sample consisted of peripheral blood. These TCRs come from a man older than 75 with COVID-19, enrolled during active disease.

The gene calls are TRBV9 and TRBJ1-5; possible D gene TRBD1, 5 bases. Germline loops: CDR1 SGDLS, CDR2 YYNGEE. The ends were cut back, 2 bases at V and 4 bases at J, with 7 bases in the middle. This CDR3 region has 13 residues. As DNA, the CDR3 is TGTGCCAGCAGCGTCGACAGAAATCAGCCCCAGCATTTT. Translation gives CASSVDRNQPQHF.

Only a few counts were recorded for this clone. As DNA, the CDR3 is TGTGCCAGCGGGGGGCACACCTACAATGAGCAGTTCTTC. Its protein is CASGGHTYNEQFF. This chain uses TRBV19 with TRBJ2-1; D may be TRBD2 (7 bases). This CDR3 comprises 13 residues. The ends were cut back, 9 bases at V and 2 bases at J, with 11 bases in the middle. CDR1 LNHDA and CDR2 SQIVND come from the germline V gene (reference sequence).

CDR3 amino acids: CASSQGGLDTEAFF. CDR3 in DNA: TGTGCCAGCAGCCAGGGAGGCTTGGACACTGAAGCTTTCTTT. The chain joins TRBV14 to TRBJ1-1; no clear D. This CDR3 is built from 14 residues. The germline CDR1 and CDR2 sequences are SGHDN and FVKESK. V was cut by 3 bases and J by 3 bases, with 11 bases left in between.

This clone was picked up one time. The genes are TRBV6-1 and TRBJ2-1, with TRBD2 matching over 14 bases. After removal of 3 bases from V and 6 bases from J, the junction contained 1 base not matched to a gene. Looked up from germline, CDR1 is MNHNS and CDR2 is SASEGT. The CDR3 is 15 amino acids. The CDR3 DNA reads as TGTGCCAGCAGTGAGACTAGCGGGGGGGTCAATGAGCAGTTCTTC. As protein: CASSETSGGVNEQFF.

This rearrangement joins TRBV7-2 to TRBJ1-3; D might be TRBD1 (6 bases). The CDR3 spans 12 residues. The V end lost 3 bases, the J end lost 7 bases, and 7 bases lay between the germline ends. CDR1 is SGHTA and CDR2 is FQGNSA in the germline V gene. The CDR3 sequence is CASSLGANTIYF. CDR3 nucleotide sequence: TGTGCCAGCAGCTTGGGGGCCAACACCATATATTTT.

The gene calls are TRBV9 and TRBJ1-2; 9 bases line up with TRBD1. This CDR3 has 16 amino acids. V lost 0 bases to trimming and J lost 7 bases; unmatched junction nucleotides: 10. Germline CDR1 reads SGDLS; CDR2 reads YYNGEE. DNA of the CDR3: TGTGCCAGCAGCGTAGACCCCACACAGGGGGCGATTGGCTACACCTTC. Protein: CASSVDPTQGAIGYTF.

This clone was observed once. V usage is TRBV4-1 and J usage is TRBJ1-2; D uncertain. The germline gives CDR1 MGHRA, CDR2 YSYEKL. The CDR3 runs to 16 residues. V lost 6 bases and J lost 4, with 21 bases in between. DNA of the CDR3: TGCGCCAGCAGTTTCTCCGGTCAGACTGATTTCTATGGCTACACCTTC. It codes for CASSFSGQTDFYGYTF.

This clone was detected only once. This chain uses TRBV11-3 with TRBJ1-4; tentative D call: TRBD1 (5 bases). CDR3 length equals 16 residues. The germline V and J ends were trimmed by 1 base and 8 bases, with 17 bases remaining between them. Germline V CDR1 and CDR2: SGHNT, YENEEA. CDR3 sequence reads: CASSLGQGARGEKLFF. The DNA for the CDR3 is TGTGCCAGCAGCTTAGGTCAAGGGGCAAGAGGCGAAAAACTGTTTTTT. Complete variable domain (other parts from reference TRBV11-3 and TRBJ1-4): EAGVVQSPRYKIIEKKQPVAFWCNPISGHNTLYWYLQNLGQGPELLIRYENEEAVDDSQLPKDRFSAERLKGVDSTLKIQPAELGDSAVYLCASSLGQGARGEKLFFGSGTQLSVL.

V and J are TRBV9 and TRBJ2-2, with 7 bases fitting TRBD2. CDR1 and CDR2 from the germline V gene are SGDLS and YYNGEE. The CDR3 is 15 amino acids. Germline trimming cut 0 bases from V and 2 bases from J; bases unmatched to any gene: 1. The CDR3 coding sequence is TGTGCCAGCAGCGTAGCGACTAGCAACACCGGGGAGCTGTTTTTT. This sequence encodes CASSVATSNTGELFF.

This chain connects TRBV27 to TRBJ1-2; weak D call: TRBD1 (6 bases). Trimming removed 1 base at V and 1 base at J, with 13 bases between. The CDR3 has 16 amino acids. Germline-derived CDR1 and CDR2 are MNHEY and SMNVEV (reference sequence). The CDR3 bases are TGTGCCAGCAGTTTATTTGGGACAAACCTTAACTATGGCTACACCTTC. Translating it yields CASSLFGTNLNYGYTF.

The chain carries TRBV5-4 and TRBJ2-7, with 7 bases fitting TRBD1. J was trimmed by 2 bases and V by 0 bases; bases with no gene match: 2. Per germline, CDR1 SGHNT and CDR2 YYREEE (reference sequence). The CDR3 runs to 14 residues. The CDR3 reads CASSLGTGAYEQYF. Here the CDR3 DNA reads TGTGCCAGCAGCTTGGGAACAGGGGCCTACGAGCAGTACTTC.

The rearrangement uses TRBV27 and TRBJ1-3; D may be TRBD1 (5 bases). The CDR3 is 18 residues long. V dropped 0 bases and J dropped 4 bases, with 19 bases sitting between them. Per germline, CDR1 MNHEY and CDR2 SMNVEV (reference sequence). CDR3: CASSLSPQIAGSGNTIYF. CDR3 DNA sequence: TGTGCCAGCAGTTTATCCCCCCAAATCGCAGGGTCAGGAAACACCATATATTTT.

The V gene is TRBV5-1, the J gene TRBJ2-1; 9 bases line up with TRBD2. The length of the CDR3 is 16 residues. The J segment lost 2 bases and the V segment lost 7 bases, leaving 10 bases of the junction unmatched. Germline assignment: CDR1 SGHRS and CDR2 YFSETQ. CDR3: CASRPPRLAAYNEQFF. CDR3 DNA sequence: TGCGCCAGCCGCCCCCCTCGACTAGCGGCCTACAATGAGCAGTTCTTC.

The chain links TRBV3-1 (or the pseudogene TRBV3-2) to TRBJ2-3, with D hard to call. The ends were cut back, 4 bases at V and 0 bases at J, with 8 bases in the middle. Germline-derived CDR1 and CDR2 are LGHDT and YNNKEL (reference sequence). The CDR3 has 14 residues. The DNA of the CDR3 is TGTGCCAGCAGCCCCCCTTCTAGCACAGATACGCAGTATTTT. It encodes CASSPPSSTDTQYF.

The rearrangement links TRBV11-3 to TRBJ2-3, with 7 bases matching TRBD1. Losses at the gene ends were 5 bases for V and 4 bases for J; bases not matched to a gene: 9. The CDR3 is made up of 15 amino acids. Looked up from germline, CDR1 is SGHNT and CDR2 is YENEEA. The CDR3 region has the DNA TGTGCCAGCAGCCCCGGACAGGTCGACCCAGATACGCAGTATTTT. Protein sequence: CASSPGQVDPDTQYF.

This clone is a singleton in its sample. As DNA, the CDR3 is TGTGCCAGCAGCCCTAGGGGGACAGCACTCTACAATGAGCAGTTCTTC. Amino acid sequence: CASSPRGTALYNEQFF. V usage is TRBV11-3 and J usage is TRBJ2-1; TRBD1 agrees at 7 bases. Germline CDR1 and CDR2: SGHNT and YENEEA. V shed 5 bases and J 3 bases; nucleotides not matched to a gene: 10. The CDR3 has 16 residues.

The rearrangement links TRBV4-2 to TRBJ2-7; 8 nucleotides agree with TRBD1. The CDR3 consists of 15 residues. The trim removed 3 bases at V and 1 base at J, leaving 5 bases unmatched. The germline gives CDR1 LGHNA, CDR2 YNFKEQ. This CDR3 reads CASSQTTGVSYEQYF. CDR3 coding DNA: TGTGCCAGCAGCCAGACGACAGGGGTGTCCTACGAGCAGTACTTC.

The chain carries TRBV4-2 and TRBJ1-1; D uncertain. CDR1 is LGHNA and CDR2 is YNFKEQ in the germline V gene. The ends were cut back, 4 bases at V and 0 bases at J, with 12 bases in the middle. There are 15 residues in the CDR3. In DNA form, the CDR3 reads TGTGCCAGCAGCCTGGGAGGGCGGATGAACACTGAAGCTTTCTTT. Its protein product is CASSLGGRMNTEAFF.

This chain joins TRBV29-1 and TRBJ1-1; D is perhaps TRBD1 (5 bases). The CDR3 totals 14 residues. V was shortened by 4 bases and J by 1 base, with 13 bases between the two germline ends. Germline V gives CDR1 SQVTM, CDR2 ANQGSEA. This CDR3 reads CSVGAPDKNTEAFF. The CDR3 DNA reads TGCAGCGTTGGCGCCCCGGACAAGAACACTGAAGCTTTCTTT.

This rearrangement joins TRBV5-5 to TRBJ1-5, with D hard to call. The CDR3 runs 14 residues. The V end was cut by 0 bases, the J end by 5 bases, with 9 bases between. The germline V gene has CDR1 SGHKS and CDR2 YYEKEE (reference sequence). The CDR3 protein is CASSLADEDQPQHF. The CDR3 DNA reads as TGTGCCAGCAGCTTGGCCGATGAGGATCAGCCCCAGCATTTT.